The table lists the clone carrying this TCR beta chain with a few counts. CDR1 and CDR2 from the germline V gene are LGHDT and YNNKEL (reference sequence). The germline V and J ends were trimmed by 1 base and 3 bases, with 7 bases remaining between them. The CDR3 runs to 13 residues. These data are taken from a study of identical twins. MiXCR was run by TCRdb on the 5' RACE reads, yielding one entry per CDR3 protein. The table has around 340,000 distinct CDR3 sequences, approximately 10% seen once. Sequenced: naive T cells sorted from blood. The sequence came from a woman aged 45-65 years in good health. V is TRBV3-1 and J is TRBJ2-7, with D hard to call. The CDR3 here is CASSQALFYEQYF. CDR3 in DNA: TGTGCCAGCAGCCAAGCACTTTTCTACGAGCAGTACTTC.